This TCR beta chain is from a study of human T cells and chemical hapten exposure. Turning to the study itself: Skin of the upper inner arm, roughly 2 cm by roughly 2 cm, received 2% DPC for sensitization. Mostly female, the patients presented with alopecia areata, totalis or universalis.

Germline values: CDR1 MGHDK, CDR2 SYGVNS. The V and J ends lost 3 bases and 5 bases respectively, with 16 bases between them. The CDR3 has 15 residues. As for time point: pre-sensitization, week 0. The treatment is: therapeutic diphenylcyclopropenone sensitization with weekly scalp DPC. This clonotype was counted a few times. TCRdb re-called the RACE reads through MiXCR, storing one row per CDR3 protein. Altogether 85,000 to 120,000 distinct CDR3 sequences are present, around 10% being singletons, with the ten largest covering 1.6%. Sequenced material: whole blood, taken in connection with sensitization to the hapten diphenylcyclopropenone (DPC). The sequence derives from a woman in her fifties or sixties with alopecia areata. Some clones in this sample may be carry-over from other donors' samples. The J gene is TRBJ2-5, the V gene TRBV25-1, with D hard to call. The CDR3 bases are TGTGCCAGCAGTGAGAGTCAGCTCCCATCCGAGACCCAGTACTTC. Residues: CASSESQLPSETQYF.